One sample yielded the 18 T cell receptor beta chains listed below, sequenced in a study of blood T cell repertoires in COVID-19. This table comes from immunoSEQ multiplex PCR, and its TCRdb copy is limited to in-frame clones, with some not included. Found here are 250,000 to 300,000 clones, 87% of them singletons; the top ten hold roughly 2.2%. The sample taken for sequencing was peripheral blood. All receptors come from a woman aged 45-60 years who had recovered from COVID-19.

V usage is TRBV7-8 and J usage is TRBJ1-2; D is possibly TRBD1 (6 bases). Germline values: CDR1 SGHVS, CDR2 FQNEAQ. V was trimmed by 5 bases and J by 8 bases, leaving 18 bases between them. The CDR3 extends over 14 amino acids. CDR3 in DNA: TGTGCCAGCAGCCTCTCCGGGACACCGGGGGGCTACACCTTC. Protein: CASSLSGTPGGYTF.

This clone was recorded only once. The chain is built from TRBV28 and TRBJ1-5, with a tentative D call TRBD1 (5 bases). V was pared by 6 bases and J by 0 bases, with 21 bases between. CDR1 MDHEN and CDR2 SYDVKM come from the germline V gene. There are 18 residues in the CDR3. Here the CDR3 DNA reads TGTGCCAGCAGCCCGGGACTGGGAAAAGGGTATAGCAATCAGCCCCAGCATTTT. This translates into CASSPGLGKGYSNQPQHF.

This chain joins TRBV5-4 and TRBJ2-1; 7 nucleotides match TRBD1. With 3 bases clipped from V and 4 bases from J, the junction kept 10 bases outside the gene matches. The CDR3 runs 16 residues. Per the germline V gene, CDR1 is SGHNT and CDR2 is YYREEE (reference sequence). The CDR3 DNA is TGTGCCAGCAGCTCACGACAGGGCGTTTCTTACAATGAGCAGTTCTTC. As protein: CASSSRQGVSYNEQFF.

The rearrangement joins TRBV28 to TRBJ2-7, with 8 nucleotides matching TRBD2. This CDR3 has 15 residues. The V gene end was trimmed by 4 bases and the J gene end by 5 bases; junction bases not matched to a gene: 10. Germline loops: CDR1 MDHEN, CDR2 SYDVKM. CDR3 region: CASSSHGAGAHEQYF. The CDR3 DNA follows: TGTGCCAGCAGTTCTCATGGAGCGGGAGCACACGAGCAGTACTTC.

This chain uses TRBV5-1 with TRBJ2-3; the D gene is possibly TRBD1 (6 bases). V was shortened by 4 bases and J by 0 bases, with 15 bases between the two germline ends. The CDR3 consists of 16 residues. From germline, CDR1 is SGHRS and CDR2 YFSETQ. CDR3 sequence: CASSLWTVPSTDTQYF. The CDR3 region has the DNA TGCGCCAGCAGCCTATGGACAGTCCCTAGCACAGATACGCAGTATTTT.

The CDR3 region has the DNA TGTGCCAGCAGTACCCGACAGGGGTGGTACACTGAAGCTTTCTTT. It is translated as CASSTRQGWYTEAFF. J is TRBJ1-1 and V is TRBV28, with 8 bases that match TRBD1. CDR3 length: 15 amino acids. Trimming at V came to 5 bases and at J to 3 bases, leaving 8 bases not matched to a gene. From germline, CDR1 is MDHEN and CDR2 SYDVKM.

The chain carries TRBV11-2 and TRBJ2-3; 8 bases align to TRBD1. Unmatched junction bases numbered 9, after V lost 5 bases and J lost 5 bases. CDR3 length equals 15 residues. Germline loops: CDR1 SGHAT, CDR2 FQNNGV. The CDR3 sequence: CASSLGQGLGDTQYF. The CDR3 DNA follows: TGTGCCAGCAGCCTTGGACAGGGATTAGGAGATACGCAGTATTTT.

The chain carries TRBV27 and TRBJ1-1, with 10 nucleotides matching TRBD1. The CDR3 has 15 residues. The V gene end was trimmed by 7 bases and the J gene end by 4 bases; junction bases not matched to a gene: 9. The V gene's germline CDR1 is MNHEY and CDR2 SMNVEV (reference sequence). The CDR3 DNA sequence: TGTGCCAGCAAGGATGGGACAGGGGAGGGCACTGAAGCTTTCTTT. Translation gives CASKDGTGEGTEAFF.

The chain uses TRBV6-2 or TRBV6-3 and TRBJ1-2; 7 positions agree with TRBD1. With 6 bases clipped from V and 3 bases from J, the junction kept 7 bases outside the gene matches. There are 14 residues in the CDR3. CDR1 is MNHEY and CDR2 is SVGEGT in the germline V gene. Written as DNA, the CDR3 is TGTGCCAGCAGCCGGGACAGCAGTTACTATGGCTACACCTTC. As protein: CASSRDSSYYGYTF.

The CDR3 sequence: CASRTGVPKETQYF. CDR3 DNA sequence: TGTGCCAGCAGGACAGGGGTCCCTAAAGAGACCCAGTACTTC. The chain joins TRBV28 to TRBJ2-5, with TRBD1 identical over 8 bases. Germline trimming cut 6 bases from V and 3 bases from J; bases unmatched to any gene: 6. CDR1 is MDHEN and CDR2 is SYDVKM in the germline V gene. The CDR3 spans 14 residues.

The chain employs TRBV2 and TRBJ2-7; perhaps TRBD2 as D (6 bases). V dropped 3 bases and J dropped 4 bases, with 22 bases sitting between them. Per germline, CDR1 SNHLY and CDR2 FYNNEI. The CDR3 consists of 17 residues. The CDR3 sequence is CASSDIKGLSRTYEQYF. For the CDR3, the DNA is TGTGCCAGCAGTGACATTAAGGGACTCTCAAGAACGTACGAGCAGTACTTC.

The chain carries TRBV15 and TRBJ1-6; 9 nucleotides match TRBD1. V lost 9 bases to trimming and J lost 4 bases; unmatched junction nucleotides: 7. The CDR3 is 15 amino acids. Per germline, CDR1 LNHNV and CDR2 YYDKDF (reference sequence). This CDR3 reads CATRPTGGYNSPLHF. CDR3 DNA sequence: TGTGCCACGAGGCCGACAGGGGGTTATAATTCACCCCTCCACTTT. The whole variable domain, filled in from reference TRBV15 and TRBJ1-6, reads DAMVIQNPRYQVTQFGKPVTLSCSQTLNHNVMYWYQQKSSQAPKLLFHYYDKDFNNEADTPDNFQSRRPNTSFCFLDIRSPGLGDTAMYLCATRPTGGYNSPLHFGNGTRLTVT.

The gene calls are TRBV29-1 and TRBJ2-5, with 11 bases identical to TRBD2. The CDR3 is made up of 13 amino acids. Germline trimming cut 6 bases from V and 4 bases from J; bases unmatched to any gene: 4. Germline V CDR1 and CDR2: SQVTM, ANQGSEA. The CDR3 coding sequence is TGCAGCGTCTCAACTAGCGGGGGAGAGACCCAGTACTTC. Protein: CSVSTSGGETQYF.

This clone was seen once. The J gene is TRBJ2-7, the V gene TRBV7-2; TRBD2 matches at 10 bases. Germline V CDR1 and CDR2: SGHTA, FQGNSA. The CDR3 loop spans 14 amino acids. Trimming removed 5 bases from V and 8 bases from J; junction bases left unmatched: 9. The CDR3: CASSPPSGSGKQYF. The CDR3 nucleotides are TGTGCCAGCAGCCCTCCTAGCGGGAGCGGAAAGCAGTACTTC.

This clone was picked up a small number of times. The chain employs TRBV7-9 and TRBJ1-2; D unclear. Germline assignment: CDR1 SEHNR and CDR2 FQNEAQ (reference sequence). The V end lost 3 bases, the J end lost 2 bases, and 10 bases lay between the germline ends. The CDR3 sequence is 14 residues long. The DNA for the CDR3 is TGTGCCAGCAGCTTTAACATGGGCAACTATGGCTACACCTTC. Protein sequence: CASSFNMGNYGYTF.

The chain uses TRBV28 and TRBJ2-5; 7 bases align to TRBD1. Germline-derived CDR1 and CDR2 are MDHEN and SYDVKM. This CDR3 spans 14 amino acids. The junction had 3 bases not matched to a gene; V was cut back by 4 bases and J by 1 base. The CDR3 spells CASSYRGGQETQYF. CDR3 in DNA: TGTGCCAGCAGTTACAGGGGTGGCCAAGAGACCCAGTACTTC.

The chain joins TRBV4-3 to TRBJ2-3, with D maybe TRBD1 (6 bases). CDR3 length equals 13 residues. The V gene's germline CDR1 is LGHNA and CDR2 YSLEER. V was shortened by 2 bases and J by 11 bases, with 14 bases between the two germline ends. As DNA, the CDR3 is TGCGCCAGCAGCCAAAAGGCAGGGGCGAGGCAGTATTTT. Translated: CASSQKAGARQYF.

The DNA of the CDR3 is TGTGCAAGTCGCTTAGCCACACCGGCGCCGTCGTGGGGGCTGAGTGAAGCTTTCTTT. It is translated as CASRLATPAPSWGLSEAFF. This chain uses TRBV12-2 with TRBJ1-1; the table names TRBD1, a call not compared with the DNA. TRBV12-2 is flagged as a pseudogene. This CDR3 has 19 amino acids.